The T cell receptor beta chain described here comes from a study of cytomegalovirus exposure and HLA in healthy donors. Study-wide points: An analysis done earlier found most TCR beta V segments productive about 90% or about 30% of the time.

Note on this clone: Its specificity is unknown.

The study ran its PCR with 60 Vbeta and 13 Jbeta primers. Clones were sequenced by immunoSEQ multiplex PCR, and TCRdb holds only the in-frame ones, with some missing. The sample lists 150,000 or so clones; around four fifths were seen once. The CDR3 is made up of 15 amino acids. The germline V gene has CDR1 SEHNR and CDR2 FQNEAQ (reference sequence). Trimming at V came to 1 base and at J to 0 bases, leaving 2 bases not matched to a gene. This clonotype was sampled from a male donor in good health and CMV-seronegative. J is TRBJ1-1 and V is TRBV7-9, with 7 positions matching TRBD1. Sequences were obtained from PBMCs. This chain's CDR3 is CASSLDGTVNTEAFF. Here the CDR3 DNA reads TGTGCCAGCAGCTTAGACGGGACAGTGAACACTGAAGCTTTCTTT.